These 32 T cell receptor beta chains share one sample of origin, sequenced in a study of cytomegalovirus exposure and HLA in healthy donors. This PCR relied on a set of 60 Vbeta primers and 13 Jbeta primers. This table comes from immunoSEQ multiplex PCR, and its TCRdb copy is limited to in-frame clones, with some not included. The profile shows 100,000 or so clones, roughly 12% of them singletons. Sample: PBMCs. Receptors originate from a man aged 35-49 years in good health and CMV-seropositive.

CDR3 residues: CASSSQGTGGNTEAFF. In DNA form, the CDR3 reads TGTGCCAGCAGTTCCCAGGGGACAGGGGGCAACACTGAAGCTTTCTTT. The rearrangement uses TRBV28 and TRBJ1-1, with 12 nucleotides matching TRBD1. CDR3 length: 16 residues. Germline V lookup: CDR1 MDHEN, CDR2 SYDVKM. V dropped 4 bases and J dropped 2; count of bases not matched to a gene: 5.

This clone was counted between two and nine times. CDR3 amino acids: CASSARRVPQNTEAFF. The CDR3 DNA reads as TGTGCCAGCAGCGCCCGCAGGGTTCCACAGAACACTGAAGCTTTCTTT. V is TRBV7-2 and J is TRBJ1-1; D might be TRBD1 (5 bases). The CDR3 totals 16 residues. The germline V and J ends were trimmed by 5 bases and 1 base, with 17 bases remaining between them. Germline CDR1 reads SGHTA; CDR2 reads FQGNSA. Full variable domain (remainder filled in from reference TRBV7-2 and TRBJ1-1): GAGVSQSPSNKVTEKGKDVELRCDPISGHTALYWYRQSLGQGLEFLIYFQGNSAPDKSGLPSDRFSAERTGGSVSTLTIQRTQQEDSAVYLCASSARRVPQNTEAFFGQGTRLTVV.

Details on this clone: Other nucleotide sequences in the sample specify the same CDR3. The gene calls are TRBV10-2 and TRBJ2-7; possibly TRBD2 for D (5 bases). V was pared by 3 bases and J by 3 bases, with 12 bases between. The V gene's germline CDR1 is WSHSY and CDR2 SAAADI. CDR3 size: 14 residues. The CDR3 nucleotides read TGCGCCAGCAGTGAAGGCCTAGCAGTCTACGAGCAGTACTTC. Translating it yields CASSEGLAVYEQYF.

The rearrangement links TRBV19 to TRBJ2-3; D may be TRBD2 (6 bases). With 0 bases removed from V and 6 bases from J, the gap between germline ends came to 22 bases. Germline CDR1 and CDR2: LNHDA and SQIVND (reference sequence). The CDR3 runs 18 residues. The CDR3 protein is CASSIEEEWRGRMDTQYF. CDR3 DNA sequence: TGTGCCAGTAGTATAGAGGAAGAATGGCGGGGCAGGATGGATACGCAGTATTTT.

This clone turned up a few times. CDR3: CASSLGGAQHF. For the CDR3, the DNA is TGTGCCAGCAGCTTGGGGGGGGCCCAGCATTTT. The chain couples TRBV5-8 to TRBJ1-5; the D gene is possibly TRBD1 (5 bases). CDR1 and CDR2 from the germline V gene are SGHTS and YDEGEE. V was pared by 0 bases and J by 11 bases, with 6 bases between. There are 11 residues in the CDR3.

The chain recombines TRBV6-6 with TRBJ1-2; 7 positions agree with TRBD1. The CDR3 is made up of 13 amino acids. The germline gives CDR1 MNHNY, CDR2 SVGAGI (reference sequence). V was pared by 5 bases and J by 11 bases, with 11 bases of the junction left unmatched. The CDR3 loop is CASSDRVAQGYTF. CDR3 bases: TGTGCCAGCAGTGACAGGGTCGCTCAGGGGTACACCTTC.

This clone has a handful of counts. The CDR3 DNA sequence: TGTGCCAGCAGCTCCCGACAGAACACCGGGGAGCTGTTTTTT. Translating it yields CASSSRQNTGELFF. The chain joins TRBV9 to TRBJ2-2, with D uncertain. Trimming stripped 4 bases from V and 1 base from J, with 8 bases between. The CDR3 extends over 14 amino acids. Germline V gene sequence: CDR1 SGDLS, CDR2 YYNGEE.

This sequence joins TRBV6-5 and TRBJ2-7; D possibly corresponds to TRBD2 (6 bases). V lost 7 bases to trimming and J lost 1 base, with 17 bases between them. Germline V CDR1 and CDR2: MNHEY, SVGAGI. The CDR3 totals 15 residues. In DNA form, the CDR3 reads TGTGCCAGCACTTTAGGCGGTGGGGGGTCCTACGAGCAGTACTTC. Its protein is CASTLGGGGSYEQYF.

This clone was seen a few times. The CDR3 DNA reads TGTGCCATCAGTTTCGGAATTTCTCGGGACAGAGGTTTCGAGCAGTACTTC. It codes for CAISFGISRDRGFEQYF. The chain links TRBV10-3 to TRBJ2-7; 7 bases are a match to TRBD1. Trimming at V came to 5 bases and at J to 6 bases, leaving 19 bases not matched to a gene. The CDR3 has 17 amino acids. Germline lookup yields CDR1 ENHRY and CDR2 SYGVKD.

This chain connects TRBV5-1 to TRBJ2-3; TRBD2 matches at 8 bases. Germline loops: CDR1 SGHRS, CDR2 YFSETQ. The CDR3 has 17 residues. V dropped 3 bases and J dropped 0; count of bases not matched to a gene: 9. CDR3: CASSYRLAGPSTDTQYF. The DNA of the CDR3 is TGCGCCAGCAGCTACCGTTTAGCGGGACCTAGCACAGATACGCAGTATTTT.

This chain links TRBV27 with TRBJ1-2; TRBD1 aligns across 8 bases. The ends lost 7 bases at V and 1 base at J; junction bases unmatched: 8. There are 15 residues in the CDR3. Germline V gene sequence: CDR1 MNHEY, CDR2 SMNVEV (reference sequence). The CDR3 bases are TGTGCCAGCAAAGAAAGGACAGGGTATAACTATGGCTACACCTTC. As protein: CASKERTGYNYGYTF.

The rearrangement uses TRBV19 and TRBJ2-7; 15 bases line up with TRBD2. Losses at the gene ends were 4 bases for V and 3 bases for J; bases not matched to a gene: 4. In germline, CDR1 is LNHDA, CDR2 SQIVND (reference sequence). The CDR3 spans 16 residues. The CDR3 reads CASSTSGLAGGYEQYF. The CDR3 region has the DNA TGTGCCAGTAGTACCTCGGGACTAGCGGGAGGCTACGAGCAGTACTTC.

Only a few counts were recorded for this clone. This chain connects TRBV13 to TRBJ2-1; the match to TRBD2 covers 12 bases. The CDR3 contains 15 residues. Per germline, CDR1 PRHDT and CDR2 FYEKMQ (reference sequence). Trimming took 9 bases from V and 8 from J; bases not matched to a gene: 11. The CDR3 nucleotides are TGTGCCAGTTCCTGGACTAGCGGGGTCGTGGATGAGCAGTTCTTC. Translation gives CASSWTSGVVDEQFF.

The chain employs TRBV9 and TRBJ1-3; D is uncertain. The V end was cut by 0 bases, the J end by 2 bases, with 9 bases between. This CDR3 comprises 15 residues. Germline loops: CDR1 SGDLS, CDR2 YYNGEE. The CDR3 nucleotides are TGTGCCAGCAGCGTAGATGGCAGAACTGGAAACACCATATATTTT. It specifies CASSVDGRTGNTIYF.

This sequence joins TRBV5-1 and TRBJ2-5, with 7 positions matching TRBD1. Germline lookup yields CDR1 SGHRS and CDR2 YFSETQ. V was clipped by 0 bases and J by 4 bases; unmatched bases: 3. CDR3 length equals 14 residues. The CDR3 DNA follows: TGCGCCAGCAGCTTGGCCGGGACAGCAGAGACCCAGTACTTC. Amino acids: CASSLAGTAETQYF. The full variable domain, in which reference TRBV5-1 and TRBJ2-5 provide the parts outside the CDR3, is KAGVTQTPRYLIKTRGQQVTLSCSPISGHRSVSWYQQTPGQGLQFLFEYFSETQRNKGNFPGRFSGRQFSNSRSEMNVSTLELGDSALYLCASSLAGTAETQYFGPGTRLLVL.

This clone was observed a few times. The J gene is TRBJ2-2, the V gene TRBV7-2; TRBD2 aligns across 9 bases. V gave up 1 base and J gave up 7 bases; unmatched junction bases: 10. CDR3 size: 17 residues. Germline lookup yields CDR1 SGHTA and CDR2 FQGNSA. The CDR3 bases are TGTGCCAGCAGCTTAGTTGCGGGAGGGCCAAGGGGCGGGGAGCTGTTTTTT. Amino acid sequence: CASSLVAGGPRGGELFF.

This chain joins TRBV7-9 and TRBJ1-1; perhaps TRBD1 as D (5 bases). The length of the CDR3 is 13 residues. Germline V lookup: CDR1 SEHNR, CDR2 FQNEAQ (reference sequence). V was pared by 3 bases and J by 3 bases, with 8 bases between. CDR3 in DNA: TGTGCCAGCAGCTTTAGCAGGGACACTGAAGCTTTCTTT. As protein: CASSFSRDTEAFF.

In this sample, this clone turned up a few times. The chain uses TRBV5-4 and TRBJ1-1, with D perhaps matching TRBD1 (5 bases). CDR3 size: 13 residues. CDR1 is SGHNT and CDR2 is YYREEE in the germline V gene (reference sequence). V lost 4 bases and J 11 bases, leaving 18 bases between the germline ends. CDR3 sequence (DNA): TGTGCCAGCAGCCGGCCACGGGGGGATGAGGCTTTCTTT. It yields the protein CASSRPRGDEAFF.

The genes are TRBV27 and TRBJ1-5; 9 positions match TRBD1. V dropped 4 bases and J dropped 1; count of bases not matched to a gene: 8. The CDR3 totals 17 residues. Germline assignment: CDR1 MNHEY and CDR2 SMNVEV (reference sequence). CDR3 residues: CASSSATGGVSNQPQHF. As DNA, the CDR3 is TGTGCCAGCAGTTCCGCGACAGGGGGTGTGAGCAATCAGCCCCAGCATTTT.

This clone occurred a few times. The J gene is TRBJ2-1, the V gene TRBV4-3; 10 nucleotides align to TRBD2. The CDR3 loop spans 16 amino acids. Germline V CDR1 and CDR2: LGHNA, YSLEER. With V trimmed by 1 base and J by 7 bases, 7 bases remained unmatched. The CDR3 loop reads CASSQGTSGGQNEQFF. DNA of the CDR3: TGCGCCAGCAGCCAAGGGACTAGCGGTGGTCAGAATGAGCAGTTCTTC.

About this clone itself: This sample also contains other DNA sequences that code for the same CDR3. The chain couples TRBV5-1 to TRBJ1-2; 9 positions agree with TRBD1. V lost 4 bases to trimming and J lost 6 bases; unmatched junction nucleotides: 13. Germline V CDR1 and CDR2: SGHRS, YFSETQ. The CDR3 has 16 residues. CDR3 protein: CASSPGRGTGQNGYTF. The CDR3 nucleotides read TGCGCCAGCAGCCCCGGGCGGGGGACAGGGCAGAATGGCTACACCTTC.

The gene calls are TRBV7-9 and TRBJ2-7, with 10 bases that match TRBD1. V was clipped by 7 bases and J by 6 bases; unmatched bases: 6. Germline V gene lookup returns CDR1 SEHNR and CDR2 FQNEAQ (reference sequence). There are 13 residues in the CDR3. In DNA form, the CDR3 reads TGTGCCAGCATGCCGACAGGGGGCTTCGAGCAGTACTTC. Amino acids: CASMPTGGFEQYF. Variable domain in full (rest from reference TRBV7-9 and TRBJ2-7): DTGVSQNPRHKITKRGQNVTFRCDPISEHNRLYWYRQTLGQGPEFLTYFQNEAQLEKSRLLSDRFSAERPKGSFSTLEIQRTEQGDSAMYLCASMPTGGFEQYFGPGTRLTVT.

This clone was seen only a few times. V and J are TRBV27 and TRBJ1-3; D perhaps matches TRBD1 (5 bases). Trimming removed 4 bases at V and 0 bases at J, with 10 bases between. The CDR3 consists of 15 residues. Germline CDR1 is MNHEY and CDR2 is SMNVEV (reference sequence). The CDR3 DNA is TGTGCCAGCAGTTCCAGGGCCAGCTCTGGAAACACCATATATTTT. Translated, it gives CASSSRASSGNTIYF.

The chain couples TRBV25-1 to TRBJ1-6; no reliable D call. V lost 6 bases to trimming and J lost 9 bases, with 12 bases between them. CDR1 and CDR2 (germline): MGHDK, SYGVNS. CDR3 size: 13 residues. The CDR3 protein is CASRGPEASPLHF. CDR3 coding DNA: TGTGCCAGCAGAGGTCCCGAGGCTTCACCCCTCCACTTT. Variable domain in full (rest from reference TRBV25-1 and TRBJ1-6): EADIYQTPRYLVIGTGKKITLECSQTMGHDKMYWYQQDPGMELHLIHYSYGVNSTEKGDLSSESTVSRIRTEHFPLTLESARPSHTSQYLCASRGPEASPLHFGNGTRLTVT.

The chain employs TRBV27 and TRBJ2-1, with 13 bases that match TRBD2. The germline CDR1 and CDR2 sequences are MNHEY and SMNVEV (reference sequence). The trim removed 5 bases at V and 7 bases at J, leaving 2 bases unmatched. This CDR3 has 14 amino acids. In nucleotides, the CDR3 is TGTGCCAGCAGTCTGACTAGCGGGAGGAATGAGCAGTTCTTC. Amino acid sequence: CASSLTSGRNEQFF.

This clone turned up a few times. This chain links TRBV27 with TRBJ2-7, with D unclear. The CDR3 spans 13 residues. V gave up 3 bases and J gave up 2 bases, with 8 bases separating them. Germline V lookup: CDR1 MNHEY, CDR2 SMNVEV (reference sequence). The CDR3 nucleotides are TGTGCCAGCAGTTTGAGCAGGACCTACGAGCAGTACTTC. Its translation: CASSLSRTYEQYF.

This chain links TRBV18 with TRBJ2-7, with D perhaps TRBD2 (6 bases). CDR1 is KGHSH, CDR2 LQKENI, per germline. The CDR3 consists of 15 residues. V was pared by 4 bases and J by 2 bases, with 15 bases between. The CDR3 region has the DNA TGTGCCAGCTCACGTGGTCCGGGAGTTGCCTACGAGCAGTACTTC. Protein sequence: CASSRGPGVAYEQYF.

The rearrangement joins TRBV27 to TRBJ1-4, with TRBD1 identical over 8 bases. The CDR3 contains 13 residues. Germline CDR1 MNHEY, CDR2 SMNVEV (reference sequence). The V gene end was trimmed by 6 bases and the J gene end by 8 bases; junction bases not matched to a gene: 5. Here the CDR3 reads CASRGQGNEKLFF. The CDR3 bases are TGTGCCAGCAGAGGACAGGGAAACGAAAAACTGTTTTTT.

V gene TRBV5-1 combines with J gene TRBJ2-5; D possibly corresponds to TRBD2 (6 bases). The CDR3 sequence is 15 residues long. Trimming stripped 4 bases from V and 9 bases from J, with 22 bases between. CDR1 and CDR2 (germline): SGHRS, YFSETQ. CDR3 bases: TGCGCCAGCAGCGGAGGGACCTTAGATAGGGCGGCCCAGTACTTC. Translating gives CASSGGTLDRAAQYF.

The chain uses TRBV18 and TRBJ1-3; TRBD1 is a possible D gene (6 bases). V was trimmed by 4 bases and J by 2 bases, leaving 6 bases between them. CDR3 length equals 13 residues. Germline CDR1 is KGHSH and CDR2 is LQKENI. The CDR3 sequence: CASSQGAGNTIYF. The DNA of the CDR3 is TGTGCCAGCTCACAGGGGGCTGGAAACACCATATATTTT.

The CDR3: CSVTPTGGGEQYF. Here the CDR3 DNA reads TGCAGCGTAACCCCGACGGGAGGGGGAGAGCAGTACTTC. The rearrangement uses TRBV29-1 and TRBJ2-7, with 8 bases identical to TRBD2. This CDR3 is 13 amino acids long. Germline CDR1 reads SQVTM; CDR2 reads ANQGSEA. V shed 6 bases, J shed 7 bases, and the junction held 11 bases outside the gene matches.

In this sample, this clone turned up a few times. V is TRBV2 and J is TRBJ2-4; possible D gene TRBD1, 7 bases. The CDR3 spans 15 residues. The V gene lost 6 bases and the J gene lost 0 bases, with 12 bases spanning the gap. Germline CDR1 is SNHLY and CDR2 is FYNNEI. The CDR3 DNA follows: TGTGCCAGCAGATCAGGGGGACTAGCCAAAAACATTCAGTACTTC. Translation gives CASRSGGLAKNIQYF.